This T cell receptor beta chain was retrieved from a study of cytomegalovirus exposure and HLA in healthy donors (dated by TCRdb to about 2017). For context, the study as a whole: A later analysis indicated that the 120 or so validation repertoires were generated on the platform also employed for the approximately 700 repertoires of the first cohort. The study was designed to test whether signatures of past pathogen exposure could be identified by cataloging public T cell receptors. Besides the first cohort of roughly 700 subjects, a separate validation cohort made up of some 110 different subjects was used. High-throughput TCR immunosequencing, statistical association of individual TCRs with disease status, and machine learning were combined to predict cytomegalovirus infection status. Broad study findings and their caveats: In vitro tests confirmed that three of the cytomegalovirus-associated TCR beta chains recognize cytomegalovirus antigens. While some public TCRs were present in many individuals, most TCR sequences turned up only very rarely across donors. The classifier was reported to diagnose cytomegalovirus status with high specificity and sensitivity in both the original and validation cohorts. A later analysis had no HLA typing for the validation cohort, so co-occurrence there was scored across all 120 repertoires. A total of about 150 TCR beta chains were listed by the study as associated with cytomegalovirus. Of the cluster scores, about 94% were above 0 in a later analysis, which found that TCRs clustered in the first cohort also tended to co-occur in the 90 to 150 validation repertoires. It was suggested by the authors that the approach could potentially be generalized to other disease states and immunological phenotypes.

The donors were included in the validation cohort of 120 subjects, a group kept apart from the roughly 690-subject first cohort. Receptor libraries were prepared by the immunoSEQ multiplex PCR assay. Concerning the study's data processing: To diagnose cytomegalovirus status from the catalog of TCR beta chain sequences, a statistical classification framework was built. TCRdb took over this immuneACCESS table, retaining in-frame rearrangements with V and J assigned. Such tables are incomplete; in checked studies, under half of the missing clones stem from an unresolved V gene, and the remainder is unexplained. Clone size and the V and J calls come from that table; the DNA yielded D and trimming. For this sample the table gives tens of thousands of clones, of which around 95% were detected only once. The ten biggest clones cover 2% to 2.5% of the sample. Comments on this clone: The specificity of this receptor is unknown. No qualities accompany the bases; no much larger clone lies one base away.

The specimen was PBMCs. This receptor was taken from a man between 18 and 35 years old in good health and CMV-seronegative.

The DNA reads TGTGCCAGCAGTGAAAGAACAAGGACTAGCGGGAGTTACAATGAGCAGTTCTTC. Its product reads: CASSERTRTSGSYNEQFF. Recombination connected TRBV6-1 to TRBJ2-1; a stretch of 13 junction bases matches TRBD2. CDR1 and CDR2 are read off the germline V gene as MNHNS and SASEGT. The CDR3, cysteine through phenylalanine, is 18 amino acids long. The only DNA kept is the CDR3, 54 bases in frame from the first base. V is trimmed back by 2 bases and J by 4 bases, and the junction contains 8 bases that no gene match accounts for.